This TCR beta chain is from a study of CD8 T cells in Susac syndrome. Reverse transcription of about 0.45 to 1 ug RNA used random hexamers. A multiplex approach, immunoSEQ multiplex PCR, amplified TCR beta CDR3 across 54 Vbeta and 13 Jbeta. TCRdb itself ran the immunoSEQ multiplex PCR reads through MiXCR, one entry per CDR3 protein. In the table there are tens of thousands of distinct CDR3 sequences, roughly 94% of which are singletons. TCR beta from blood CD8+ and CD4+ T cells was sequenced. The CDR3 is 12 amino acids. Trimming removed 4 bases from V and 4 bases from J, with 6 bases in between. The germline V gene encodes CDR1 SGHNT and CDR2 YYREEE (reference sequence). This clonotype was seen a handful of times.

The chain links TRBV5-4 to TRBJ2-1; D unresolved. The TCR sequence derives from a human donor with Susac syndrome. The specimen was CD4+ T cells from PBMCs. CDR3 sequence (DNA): TGTGCCAGCAGCCTAGAGTACAATGAGCAGTTCTTC. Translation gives CASSLEYNEQFF.